Given below is one TCR beta chain in context. This record comes from a study of blood T cell repertoires in COVID-19. Study information: Sites in the United States, Italy and Spain provided acute and convalescent COVID-19 samples. T cells, B-cell-depleted T cells, or PBMCs provided the cDNA or gDNA that served as material.

Per the original methods: Amplifying reference gene primers gave estimates of nucleated cell counts. The protocol was immunoSEQ multiplex PCR, while the TCRdb copy is restricted to in-frame clones and leaves out a portion. The DNA gave D and trimming, while V, J and clone size come from that table. Here the sample spans more than 95,000 clones, 80% to 95% being singletons. Per germline, CDR1 MGHRA and CDR2 YSYEKL. This CDR3 region has 14 residues. V lost 2 bases, J lost 6 bases, and 7 bases stayed unmatched. Enrollment of patients from Seattle took place during active infection, with longitudinal follow-up.

The sequence was collected from a man over 45 with COVID-19, enrolled during active disease. The chain couples TRBV4-1 to TRBJ2-7, with TRBD1 matching 7 bases. Input material: peripheral blood. The CDR3 reads CASSQSTGNGEQYF. The CDR3 bases are TGCGCCAGCAGCCAATCGACAGGGAACGGCGAGCAGTACTTC.